A selection of T cell receptor beta chains follows, all from one sample in a study of blood T cell repertoires in COVID-19. TCRdb's copy holds only in-frame clones and misses some; the assay was immunoSEQ multiplex PCR. The table records about 80,000 clones, about four fifths of them present only once. Sequencing was performed on peripheral blood. Receptor source: an older man with active or convalescent COVID-19. CDR3s include the opening cysteine and the closing phenylalanine or tryptophan. A D gene is named only where the DNA matches it firmly. Not all rows give a size; the values are once, few, many and, for expanded clones, a class.

V gene: TRBV28; J gene: TRBJ1-5; clone size: -; D gene: -; CDR3 DNA: TGTGCCAGCGATATACGGCTCGGGACACAGAAATATAGCAATCAGCCCCAGCATTTT; CDR3 protein: CASDIRLGTQKYSNQPQHF
V gene: TRBV30; J gene: TRBJ1-5; clone size: -; D gene: -; CDR3 DNA: TGTGCCTGGAGTCTCGGCCAGGGCAGCAATCAGCCCCAGCATTTT; CDR3 protein: CAWSLGQGSNQPQHF
V gene: TRBV25-1; J gene: TRBJ1-2; clone size: -; D gene: TRBD1; CDR3 DNA: TGTGCCAGCACCAAACAGGGGGGCTATGGCTACACCTTC; CDR3 protein: CASTKQGGYGYTF
V gene: TRBV27; J gene: TRBJ1-5; clone size: -; D gene: TRBD1; CDR3 DNA: TGTGCCAGCAGATACCTCAGAATCGGGACAGCAAATCAGCCCCAGCATTTT; CDR3 protein: CASRYLRIGTANQPQHF
V gene: TRBV5-1; J gene: TRBJ2-5; clone size: -; D gene: -; CDR3 DNA: TGCGCCACTTACACGGAGGGGGAGACCCAGTACTTC; CDR3 protein: CATYTEGETQYF
V gene: TRBV10-1; J gene: TRBJ2-7; clone size: few; D gene: -; CDR3 DNA: TGCGCCAGCAGTGACCCAGACAGAGAGCAGTACTTC; CDR3 protein: CASSDPDREQYF
V gene: TRBV28; J gene: TRBJ1-1; clone size: -; D gene: TRBD1; CDR3 DNA: TGTGCCAGCAAGACAGGGGGGATAACTGAAGCTTTCTTT; CDR3 protein: CASKTGGITEAFF
V gene: TRBV6-5; J gene: TRBJ2-7; clone size: -; D gene: -; CDR3 DNA: TGTGCCAGCACCTCGGGCCCGGGGACCTACGAGCAGTACTTC; CDR3 protein: CASTSGPGTYEQYF
V gene: TRBV6-6; J gene: TRBJ2-1; clone size: -; D gene: -; CDR3 DNA: TGTGCCAGCACCCTCAGAAATGAGCAGTTCTTC; CDR3 protein: CASTLRNEQFF
V gene: TRBV11-2; J gene: TRBJ1-1; clone size: -; D gene: -; CDR3 DNA: TGTGCCAGCAGCTTAGTGAGGGCGGGGGGTGAAGCTTTCTTT; CDR3 protein: CASSLVRAGGEAFF
V gene: TRBV5-1; J gene: TRBJ1-4; clone size: -; D gene: TRBD1; CDR3 DNA: TGCGCCAGCAGCCGAGACAGGGGTCAGGATGAAAAACTGTTTTTT; CDR3 protein: CASSRDRGQDEKLFF
V gene: TRBV5-4; J gene: TRBJ1-2; clone size: -; D gene: -; CDR3 DNA: TGTGCCAGCAGCTCGGACGGGATCCTCGGAGGTGGCTACACCTTC; CDR3 protein: CASSSDGILGGGYTF
V gene: TRBV4-1; J gene: TRBJ2-6; clone size: -; D gene: TRBD1; CDR3 DNA: TGCGCCAGCAGCCCCACGGACAGGGCTTCTGGGGCCAACGTCCTGACTTTC; CDR3 protein: CASSPTDRASGANVLTF
V gene: TRBV15; J gene: TRBJ2-5; clone size: -; D gene: TRBD2; CDR3 DNA: TGTGCCACCAGCAGAGGACTGGGGGGGGAGACCCAGTACTTC; CDR3 protein: CATSRGLGGETQYF
V gene: TRBV3-1/TRBV3-2; J gene: TRBJ2-2; clone size: -; D gene: TRBD2; CDR3 DNA: TGTGCCAGCAGCCAACAGCGGACTAGCGGATTTGCCGGGGAGCTGTTTTTT; CDR3 protein: CASSQQRTSGFAGELFF
V gene: TRBV6-1; J gene: TRBJ2-5; clone size: -; D gene: -; CDR3 DNA: TGTGCCAGCAGTGTTATGGGGGCCACAAACTCAAACGCAGAGACCCAGTACTTC; CDR3 protein: CASSVMGATNSNAETQYF
V gene: TRBV25-1; J gene: TRBJ1-4; clone size: -; D gene: TRBD1; CDR3 DNA: TGTGCCAGCAGTGCACAGGGGACCACTAATGAAAAACTGTTTTTT; CDR3 protein: CASSAQGTTNEKLFF
V gene: TRBV4-3; J gene: TRBJ1-1; clone size: once; D gene: -; CDR3 DNA: TGCGCCAGCAGCCTAGCGGGAGGGAACACTGAAGCTTTCTTT; CDR3 protein: CASSLAGGNTEAFF
V gene: TRBV6-2/TRBV6-3; J gene: TRBJ2-1; clone size: -; D gene: -; CDR3 DNA: TGTGCCAGCAGTTACGCCACAGGGAGAGTAAGGGATGAGCAGTTCTTC; CDR3 protein: CASSYATGRVRDEQFF
V gene: TRBV28; J gene: TRBJ2-7; clone size: -; D gene: -; CDR3 DNA: TGTGCCAGCAGCGGGACAAATGCAGTCTACGAGCAGTACTTC; CDR3 protein: CASSGTNAVYEQYF
V gene: TRBV3-1/TRBV3-2; J gene: TRBJ2-7; clone size: few; D gene: TRBD2; CDR3 DNA: TGTGCCAGCAGCCAAGGGCTAGCGGGGGGCATCTACGAGCAGTACTTC; CDR3 protein: CASSQGLAGGIYEQYF
V gene: TRBV3-1/TRBV3-2; J gene: TRBJ1-1; clone size: -; D gene: -; CDR3 DNA: TGTGCCAGCAGCTACCGGGACCTTGGAGGGGCTTTCTTT; CDR3 protein: CASSYRDLGGAFF
V gene: TRBV5-1; J gene: TRBJ1-4; clone size: -; D gene: -; CDR3 DNA: TGCGCCAGCAGCTTGGGCGGGACCGATAATGAAAAACTGTTTTTT; CDR3 protein: CASSLGGTDNEKLFF
V gene: TRBV5-4; J gene: TRBJ1-2; clone size: once; D gene: TRBD1; CDR3 DNA: TGTGCCAGCAGCTTAGACAGGGGGGCAGATGGCTACACCTTC; CDR3 protein: CASSLDRGADGYTF
V gene: TRBV27; J gene: TRBJ2-1; clone size: -; D gene: TRBD2; CDR3 DNA: TGTGCCACTAAACGAGCGGGGGGGCACAATGAGCAGTTCTTC; CDR3 protein: CATKRAGGHNEQFF
V gene: TRBV6-6; J gene: TRBJ1-5; clone size: -; D gene: TRBD1; CDR3 DNA: TGTGCCAGCAGTGGGGACAGGAAAAATCAGCCCCAGCATTTT; CDR3 protein: CASSGDRKNQPQHF
V gene: TRBV3-1/TRBV3-2; J gene: TRBJ2-7; clone size: few; D gene: TRBD2; CDR3 DNA: TGTGCCAGCAGCCTTTATAGCGGGAGCTACGAGCAGTACTTC; CDR3 protein: CASSLYSGSYEQYF
V gene: TRBV7-9; J gene: TRBJ2-1; clone size: -; D gene: -; CDR3 DNA: TGTGCCAGCAGCTTTCGGAGGGGGGGCTTAGGGAATGAGCAGTTCTTC; CDR3 protein: CASSFRRGGLGNEQFF
V gene: TRBV6-5; J gene: TRBJ1-3; clone size: -; D gene: TRBD1; CDR3 DNA: TGTGCCAGCAGTAACAGGGGCTCTGGAAACACCATATATTTT; CDR3 protein: CASSNRGSGNTIYF
V gene: TRBV6-5; J gene: TRBJ1-2; clone size: -; D gene: -; CDR3 DNA: TGTGCCAGCAACTCCCCGGGGAACTATGGCTACACCTTC; CDR3 protein: CASNSPGNYGYTF
V gene: TRBV2; J gene: TRBJ2-3; clone size: -; D gene: TRBD2; CDR3 DNA: TGTGCCAGCAGTGGACTAGCGGGGGGATCTAGCACAGATACGCAGTATTTT; CDR3 protein: CASSGLAGGSSTDTQYF
V gene: TRBV7-3; J gene: TRBJ1-5; clone size: -; D gene: -; CDR3 DNA: TGTGCCAGCAGCGCTACGATAAATCAGCCCCAGCATTTT; CDR3 protein: CASSATINQPQHF
V gene: TRBV16; J gene: TRBJ1-5; clone size: -; D gene: -; CDR3 DNA: TGTGCCAGCAGCCAATTCGCAGGGGCGGGTAATCAGCCCCAGCATTTT; CDR3 protein: CASSQFAGAGNQPQHF
V gene: TRBV30; J gene: TRBJ2-1; clone size: -; D gene: TRBD2; CDR3 DNA: TGTGCCTGGAGTGTAATGGCGGGGGGCTATTACAATGAGCAGTTCTTC; CDR3 protein: CAWSVMAGGYYNEQFF
V gene: TRBV2; J gene: TRBJ2-1; clone size: -; D gene: -; CDR3 DNA: TGTGCCAGCAGTGACGCCTTCTCCCGAAACAACAATGAGCAGTTCTTC; CDR3 protein: CASSDAFSRNNNEQFF
V gene: TRBV28; J gene: TRBJ1-4; clone size: -; D gene: -; CDR3 DNA: TGTGCCAGCAATGCGCCCGGACTGAATGAAAAACTGTTTTTT; CDR3 protein: CASNAPGLNEKLFF
V gene: TRBV30; J gene: TRBJ1-2; clone size: -; D gene: -; CDR3 DNA: TGTGCCTGGAGTCCTAAAAAGGGGGTTCTGGGCTATGGCTACACCTTC; CDR3 protein: CAWSPKKGVLGYGYTF
V gene: TRBV7-3; J gene: TRBJ1-1; clone size: -; D gene: -; CDR3 DNA: TGTGCCAGCACCCAATCTAGGGGTAGCACTGAAGCTTTCTTT; CDR3 protein: CASTQSRGSTEAFF
V gene: TRBV18; J gene: TRBJ2-3; clone size: -; D gene: TRBD1; CDR3 DNA: TGTGCCAGCTCACGGGACAGGGGGCAAAGCACAGATACGCAGTATTTT; CDR3 protein: CASSRDRGQSTDTQYF
V gene: TRBV4-3; J gene: TRBJ1-2; clone size: -; D gene: TRBD1; CDR3 DNA: TGCGCCAGCAGCCTCCGACAGGGGGATGGCTACACCTTC; CDR3 protein: CASSLRQGDGYTF
V gene: TRBV3-1/TRBV3-2; J gene: TRBJ1-2; clone size: few; D gene: TRBD1; CDR3 DNA: TGTGCCAGCAGCCAAGTTCAGGGGGACGGCTACACCTTC; CDR3 protein: CASSQVQGDGYTF
V gene: TRBV6-6; J gene: TRBJ2-1; clone size: -; D gene: -; CDR3 DNA: TGTGCCAGCAGCTATCTAGCGTTGAGCTCCTACAATGAGCAGTTCTTC; CDR3 protein: CASSYLALSSYNEQFF
V gene: TRBV2; J gene: TRBJ1-5; clone size: -; D gene: -; CDR3 DNA: TGTGCCAGCAGCGTAAGAGGAATGGGCAATCAGCCCCAGCATTTT; CDR3 protein: CASSVRGMGNQPQHF
V gene: TRBV6-1; J gene: TRBJ2-5; clone size: -; D gene: TRBD1; CDR3 DNA: TGTGCCAGCAGTGATCGGGCCCGGACAGGGAAGGAGACCCAGTACTTC; CDR3 protein: CASSDRARTGKETQYF
V gene: TRBV4-3; J gene: TRBJ2-3; clone size: -; D gene: -; CDR3 DNA: TGCGCCAGCAGCCAAGAAGGCGGACTATTTACCACAGATACGCAGTATTTT; CDR3 protein: CASSQEGGLFTTDTQYF
V gene: TRBV18; J gene: TRBJ1-2; clone size: -; D gene: -; CDR3 DNA: TGTGCCAGCTCACCAATAGATAGCCCCCGCTATGGCTACACCTTC; CDR3 protein: CASSPIDSPRYGYTF